Sequencing of this T cell receptor beta chain was carried out in a study of blood T cells in healthy people across ages (dated by TCRdb to about 2015). About the investigation overall: In model experiments, template switching captured about one uniquely barcoded TCR beta cDNA molecule for every two T cells. To track age-related changes in TCR beta repertoire diversity, the study relied on deep sequencing normalized with unique cDNA molecular identifiers. The donors were divided into four age groups: young (average approximately 15 years), middle-aged (about 40), aged (around 59) and long-lived (about 80). Two additional independent replicas of 1 million unique cDNA reads from the same blood draw were analyzed for two donors (one aged 18 to 30 and one aged 80 or older).

The study at large found these results: The CMV infection status of donors was not known, potentially confounding age-related changes in expanded clonotypes. Observed TCR beta diversity per million T cells fell roughly linearly with age, and a significant reduction was already apparent by age approximately 41. Observed TCR beta diversity correlated strongly with the percentage of naive T cells measured by flow cytometry. Total diversity estimates from one million sequenced T cells were considered lower bounds and underestimates. Bulk unsorted PBMC profiling prevented conclusive comparison of naive and antigen-experienced compartments. Compared with the aged group, the long-lived group had more naive CD4+ T cells, fewer expanded clones and increased TCR diversity, suggesting age selection.

The roughly 39 donors, aged about 6 to 100 years, were systemically healthy Caucasian individuals from Russia. Roughly 9.5 milliliters of peripheral blood were drawn from each donor into EDTA-treated Vacutainer tubes. Ficoll-Paque density-gradient centrifugation was used to isolate PBMCs, with at least 6.5 million obtained per sample. Total RNA, at least 5 micrograms per sample, was extracted from PBMCs with Trizol reagent. The percentages of naive CD45RAhigh/CD27high T cells were determined by flow cytometry on a PBMC aliquot from every donor. In regard to this clonotype: Its specific antigen is unknown. There are no base qualities to consult, and no much larger clone falls within one base.

The method was 5' RACE. Sequencing took place on an Illumina HiSeq 2500. A second PCR of roughly 6 to 12 cycles was run with a J-beta primer mix and a sample-barcoded 5' primer. A unique molecular identifier was introduced onto each TCR beta cDNA molecule by a template-switch 5' adaptor carrying 12 random nucleotides. Each sample yielded at least 3 million CDR3-containing paired-end reads. All of the RNA was converted into first-strand cDNA using the Mint cDNA synthesis kit, with a TRBC-specific oligonucleotide serving as the primer. After uracil-DNA glycosylase treatment, a first 18-cycle PCR used universal primers M1SS and BC2_uni_R on all cDNA. As for the original processing: Normalization of each sample was performed by random selection of 1 million high-quality reads, each carrying a distinct molecular identifier. Instead of being binned into consensus sequences, reads that shared molecular identifiers were thrown out. MiTCR, with a Q25 quality threshold and the strictest error-elimination algorithm, was used for CDR3 identification, clonotype clustering and error correction. Lower-bound total TCR beta diversity was estimated with a nonparametric unseen species model using Euler transformation. The public reads were quality trimmed at Q25 with fastp and then assembled into clones with MiXCR by TCRdb, keeping productive beta chains. Here each entry gathers all rows of one CDR3 protein and keeps the most common genes and DNA. TCRdb, not the original authors, processed these V and J calls. This sample holds about 510,000 distinct CDR3 sequences; roughly a quarter were observed only once. Approximately 3.7% of the sample rests with the top ten.

V and J are truncated by 3 bases and 2 bases respectively, leaving an intervening sequence of 9 bases. From a lookup of the germline V gene, CDR1 and CDR2 are SGHRS and YFSETQ. The CDR3 measures 13 amino acids from cysteine to phenylalanine. CDR3 DNA only is kept here, 39 bases in frame from base 1. This sample was also put to use in a study of T cells of mothers and their children. As the second publication notes: Nine systemically healthy Caucasian individuals, comprising three mothers and their six children, were included as donors. cDNA synthesis consumed the entire amount of extracted RNA, loaded at approximately 1.6 ug RNA in each 15 ul reaction. Sample barcodes and 2-4 random nucleotides were added via the M1S primer in the second PCR. Over 9.5 million TCR beta CDR3 reads came from each mother, compared with about 3 million reads from each child. Thymic selection similarly shapes TCR recombination output in related and unrelated pairs, with minor effect from inherited differences. Related mother-child pairs always showed normalized repertoire overlap that was slightly higher than in unrelated mother-child pairs, though the difference was never significant. No persistent microchimeric T cell clones were found, with a detection sensitivity of roughly 92 clones per million clonotypes. In the study, deep NGS was used to compare the TCR beta repertoires of mothers and children, and features distinguishing related mother-child pairs from unrelated individuals were sought. On average, the children were approximately 11 +/- 4 years old, while the mothers were approximately 40 +/- 4 years old. After adapters were ligated using NEBNext reagents, the libraries underwent 100+100 nt paired-end sequencing on an Illumina HiSeq 2000. To prevent cross-contamination, the mother and child libraries were prepared one month apart and sequenced in separate runs. For each donor, somewhere between about 500,000 and 2,000,000 distinct TCR beta clonotypes were identified. Naive TCR beta clonotypes were estimated from low-frequency clonotypes matched to each donor's FACS-determined naive share, without sorting.

The clonotype was recovered from a boy aged 2 to 9 in good health. Sequencing input: blood. The chain is assembled from TRBV5-1 and TRBJ2-7; TRBD2 is perhaps the D gene, given 6 matching bases. The CDR3 has the sequence CASSYTGAYEQYF. The DNA sequence follows: TGCGCCAGCAGCTACACGGGGGCCTACGAGCAGTACTTC.